This TCR beta chain originates from a study of cytomegalovirus exposure and HLA in healthy donors. General study findings and limits: A list of 150 or so TCR beta chains associated with cytomegalovirus was given. Both high specificity and high sensitivity reportedly marked the classifier's diagnosis of cytomegalovirus status.

Germline CDR1 SGHRS, CDR2 YFSETQ. The CDR3 spans 15 residues. Trimming removed 5 bases from V and 2 bases from J; junction bases left unmatched: 7. With respect to this clone: Antigen specificity is unknown.

The PCR used 60 Vbeta and 13 Jbeta primers. Clones were read by immunoSEQ multiplex PCR, and TCRdb kept only the in-frame ones, dropping some. Recorded here are around 97,000 clones; the top ten clones represent approximately 3.5%. The sequence came from a middle-aged man in good health and CMV-seronegative. Source material: PBMCs. The chain uses TRBV5-1 and TRBJ1-1, with TRBD1 matching 9 bases. The CDR3 protein is CASSATGGTNTEAFF. CDR3 bases: TGCGCCAGCAGTGCGACAGGGGGTACCAACACTGAAGCTTTCTTT.